This T cell receptor (beta chain) was captured by sequencing in a study of cytomegalovirus exposure and HLA in healthy donors. Across the whole study: The approximately 700 first-cohort repertoires shared a platform with the approximately 110 validation repertoires, as reported in a later analysis.

The CDR3 sequence is 15 residues long. The V gene lost 6 bases and the J gene lost 4 bases, with 16 bases spanning the gap. Germline-derived CDR1 and CDR2 are MNHNS and SASEGT. The protocol was immunoSEQ multiplex PCR, while the TCRdb copy is restricted to in-frame clones and leaves out a portion. The sample consists of about 160,000 clones, roughly 89% of them appearing once. Regarding the study as a whole: Cytomegalovirus association was listed for approximately 150 TCR beta chains.

Comments on this clone: Its antigen remains unknown.

The sequencing input was PBMCs. The sequence was obtained from a woman under 30 in good health and CMV-seropositive. The genes are TRBV6-1 and TRBJ1-5; weak D call: TRBD1 (5 bases). CDR3 protein: CASRAGRDVNQPQHF. Written as DNA, the CDR3 is TGTGCCAGCAGGGCAGGCAGGGATGTGAATCAGCCCCAGCATTTT.